This T cell receptor (beta chain) was sequenced in a study of cytomegalovirus exposure and HLA in healthy donors. 60 Vbeta and 13 Jbeta primers were used in PCR. Clones were sequenced by immunoSEQ multiplex PCR, and TCRdb holds only the in-frame ones, with some missing. The table records around 78,000 clones, approximately 72% of them present only once. In germline, CDR1 is MNHEY, CDR2 SMNVEV (reference sequence). This CDR3 contains 16 residues. J was trimmed by 5 bases and V by 8 bases; bases with no gene match: 12. Sequenced: PBMCs. This chain connects TRBV27 to TRBJ2-2; 9 bases fit TRBD1. The TCR originated in a woman between 35 and 50 years old in good health and CMV-seropositive. CDR3 protein: CASSPYGTGRTGELFF. CDR3 bases: TGTGCCAGCTCACCCTACGGGACAGGGAGGACCGGGGAGCTGTTTTTT.